A selection of T cell receptor beta chains follows, all from one sample in a study of shared T cell receptors in the human thymus. The method was immunoSEQ multiplex PCR; TCRdb's version includes in-frame clones alone and lacks a portion of them. In the table there are about 660,000 clones, about 89% of which are singletons. The sample also formed part of further work on human thymus T cells.

Sequences were obtained from thymocytes. Receptors originate from a boy in the first two years of life with a congenital heart defect. The CDR3 runs from the conserved cysteine through the conserved F or W. The order of the fields is clone size, J gene, D gene, V gene, CDR3 protein, CDR3 DNA. The D gene is left open where the match is weak. Some rows have no size entry. The others give once, few or many, or a class for an expanded clone.

abundance: NA; j_gene: TRBJ1-4; d_gene: NA; v_gene: TRBV5-1; CDR3aa: CASSLFQGQEKLFF; CDR3nt: TGCGCCAGCAGCTTGTTCCAGGGGCAGGAAAAACTGTTTTTT
abundance: NA; j_gene: TRBJ2-7; d_gene: NA; v_gene: TRBV5-1; CDR3aa: CASSGAYEQYF; CDR3nt: TGCGCCAGCAGTGGGGCGTACGAGCAGTACTTC
abundance: NA; j_gene: TRBJ2-2; d_gene: NA; v_gene: TRBV5-1; CDR3aa: CATGNTGELFF; CDR3nt: TGCGCCACCGGGAACACCGGGGAGCTGTTTTTT
abundance: NA; j_gene: TRBJ2-7; d_gene: TRBD2; v_gene: TRBV27; CDR3aa: CASTRTSGRARHEQYF; CDR3nt: TGTGCCAGCACAAGGACTAGCGGGAGGGCCCGGCACGAGCAGTACTTC
abundance: NA; j_gene: TRBJ1-4; d_gene: NA; v_gene: TRBV30; CDR3aa: CAWSVLGGPNEKLFF; CDR3nt: TGTGCCTGGAGTGTATTAGGGGGACCTAATGAAAAACTGTTTTTT
abundance: NA; j_gene: TRBJ2-7; d_gene: NA; v_gene: TRBV13; CDR3aa: CASSILGLPYEQYF; CDR3nt: TGTGCCAGCAGCATACTGGGACTTCCCTACGAGCAGTACTTC
abundance: NA; j_gene: TRBJ2-7; d_gene: NA; v_gene: TRBV5-1; CDR3aa: CASSLGQQNRQVSRLRFYEQYF; CDR3nt: TGCGCCAGCAGCTTGGGGCAACAGAACCGACAGGTAAGCCGGCTACGATTCTACGAGCAGTACTTC
abundance: NA; j_gene: TRBJ1-1; d_gene: TRBD1; v_gene: TRBV19; CDR3aa: CASSTRDRRVTEAFF; CDR3nt: TGTGCCAGTAGTACCCGGGACAGGAGGGTTACTGAAGCTTTCTTT
abundance: NA; j_gene: TRBJ1-3; d_gene: TRBD1; v_gene: TRBV5-1; CDR3aa: CASSFLGQGVSSGNTIYF; CDR3nt: TGCGCCAGCAGCTTTTTAGGACAGGGGGTTAGCTCTGGAAACACCATATATTTT
abundance: NA; j_gene: TRBJ1-4; d_gene: NA; v_gene: TRBV28; CDR3aa: CASSLWGAVEKLFF; CDR3nt: TGTGCCAGCAGTTTATGGGGGGCCGTTGAAAAACTGTTTTTT
abundance: few; j_gene: TRBJ2-3; d_gene: TRBD2; v_gene: TRBV4-1; CDR3aa: CASSQDLPTSGRLADTQYF; CDR3nt: TGCGCCAGCAGCCAAGATCTCCCCACTAGCGGGAGGTTGGCAGATACGCAGTATTTT
abundance: NA; j_gene: TRBJ2-3; d_gene: TRBD2; v_gene: TRBV7-2; CDR3aa: CASSLVSGGITDTQYF; CDR3nt: TGTGCCAGCAGCTTGGTTAGCGGGGGGATCACAGATACGCAGTATTTT
abundance: NA; j_gene: TRBJ2-1; d_gene: NA; v_gene: TRBV5-1; CDR3aa: CASSLPEGGNEQFF; CDR3nt: TGCGCCAGCAGCTTGCCCGAGGGCGGGAATGAGCAGTTCTTC
abundance: NA; j_gene: TRBJ2-5; d_gene: NA; v_gene: TRBV15; CDR3aa: CATSSTGLETQYF; CDR3nt: TGTGCCACCAGCAGCACAGGGTTAGAGACCCAGTACTTC
abundance: NA; j_gene: TRBJ1-4; d_gene: NA; v_gene: TRBV4-1; CDR3aa: CASSQDAQIFATNEKLFF; CDR3nt: TGCGCCAGCAGCCAAGATGCACAGATATTTGCAACTAATGAAAAACTGTTTTTT
abundance: NA; j_gene: TRBJ2-1; d_gene: NA; v_gene: TRBV13; CDR3aa: CASSLPGGQGYNEQFF; CDR3nt: TGTGCCAGCAGCCTACCGGGAGGCCAGGGGTACAATGAGCAGTTCTTC
abundance: NA; j_gene: TRBJ1-5; d_gene: NA; v_gene: TRBV30; CDR3aa: CAWSVLGDPSNQPQHF; CDR3nt: TGTGCCTGGAGTGTATTAGGGGATCCGAGCAATCAGCCCCAGCATTTT
abundance: NA; j_gene: TRBJ2-6; d_gene: NA; v_gene: TRBV4-2; CDR3aa: CASSQGSGGAGANVLTF; CDR3nt: TGTGCCAGCAGCCAAGGTTCGGGGGGCGCTGGGGCCAACGTCCTGACTTTC
abundance: NA; j_gene: TRBJ1-4; d_gene: TRBD1; v_gene: TRBV18; CDR3aa: CASSHGQANEKLFF; CDR3nt: TGTGCCAGCTCCCATGGACAGGCGAATGAAAAACTGTTTTTT
abundance: NA; j_gene: TRBJ1-1; d_gene: NA; v_gene: TRBV5-1; CDR3aa: CASSSTTLDTEAFF; CDR3nt: TGCGCCAGCAGCTCGACTACCTTGGACACTGAAGCTTTCTTT
abundance: NA; j_gene: TRBJ2-1; d_gene: NA; v_gene: TRBV11-2; CDR3aa: CASTLGVAELYNEQFF; CDR3nt: TGTGCCAGCACCTTAGGGGTTGCGGAGCTCTACAATGAGCAGTTCTTC
abundance: once; j_gene: TRBJ2-7; d_gene: TRBD1; v_gene: TRBV30; CDR3aa: CAWSVGTGRYEQYF; CDR3nt: TGTGCCTGGAGTGTAGGGACAGGTCGCTACGAGCAGTACTTC
abundance: NA; j_gene: TRBJ1-6; d_gene: NA; v_gene: TRBV5-1; CDR3aa: CASSPAGGGYNSPLHF; CDR3nt: TGCGCCAGCAGCCCGGCGGGCGGAGGATATAATTCACCCCTCCACTTT
abundance: NA; j_gene: TRBJ2-3; d_gene: TRBD2; v_gene: TRBV9; CDR3aa: CASSEPGLAGGRGTDTQYF; CDR3nt: TGTGCCAGCAGCGAACCGGGACTAGCGGGGGGGCGGGGCACAGATACGCAGTATTTT
abundance: few; j_gene: TRBJ2-7; d_gene: TRBD2; v_gene: TRBV10-2; CDR3aa: CASRVGLAEPRGEQYF; CDR3nt: TGCGCCTCCAGGGTGGGACTAGCGGAGCCGAGGGGCGAGCAGTACTTC
abundance: NA; j_gene: TRBJ2-3; d_gene: NA; v_gene: TRBV19; CDR3aa: CASSIGRDTQYF; CDR3nt: TGTGCCAGTAGTATAGGGAGAGATACGCAGTATTTT
abundance: NA; j_gene: TRBJ1-1; d_gene: TRBD1; v_gene: TRBV25-1; CDR3aa: CASRPTGGVCEAFF; CDR3nt: TGTGCCAGTCGTCCGACAGGGGGGGTTTGTGAGGCTTTCTTT
abundance: NA; j_gene: TRBJ2-3; d_gene: TRBD1; v_gene: TRBV29-1; CDR3aa: CSVLMGMDRTSTDTQYF; CDR3nt: TGCAGCGTACTAATGGGGATGGACAGGACTAGCACAGATACGCAGTATTTT
abundance: NA; j_gene: TRBJ2-3; d_gene: NA; v_gene: TRBV14; CDR3aa: CASSHRRDTQYF; CDR3nt: TGTGCCAGCAGCCACCGTCGGGATACGCAGTATTTT
abundance: few; j_gene: TRBJ2-7; d_gene: NA; v_gene: TRBV5-1; CDR3aa: CASSCSPRAGKQYF; CDR3nt: TGCGCCAGCAGCTGTAGCCCCAGGGCGGGGAAGCAGTACTTC
abundance: NA; j_gene: TRBJ2-5; d_gene: TRBD1; v_gene: TRBV5-6; CDR3aa: CASSHPGGWQETQYF; CDR3nt: TGTGCCAGCAGCCACCCAGGGGGCTGGCAAGAGACCCAGTACTTC
abundance: NA; j_gene: TRBJ2-7; d_gene: NA; v_gene: TRBV11-2; CDR3aa: CASSLGQSYEQYF; CDR3nt: TGTGCCAGCAGCTTAGGGCAGTCCTACGAGCAGTACTTC
abundance: NA; j_gene: TRBJ1-2; d_gene: NA; v_gene: TRBV5-5; CDR3aa: CASSTTGQNSQGYTF; CDR3nt: TGTGCCAGCAGCACTACCGGACAGAACTCCCAAGGCTACACCTTC
abundance: NA; j_gene: TRBJ2-7; d_gene: TRBD2; v_gene: TRBV10-3; CDR3aa: CAISPGTSPYEQYF; CDR3nt: TGTGCCATCAGTCCCGGGACTAGTCCCTACGAGCAGTACTTC
abundance: NA; j_gene: TRBJ2-7; d_gene: TRBD1; v_gene: TRBV6-1; CDR3aa: CASRGQGVKFSEQYF; CDR3nt: TGTGCCAGCAGAGGACAGGGAGTTAAGTTTAGCGAGCAGTACTTC
abundance: once; j_gene: TRBJ1-2; d_gene: NA; v_gene: TRBV6-5; CDR3aa: CASSYRGYAIDGYTF; CDR3nt: TGTGCCAGCAGTTACCGGGGATACGCGATAGATGGCTACACCTTC
abundance: NA; j_gene: TRBJ1-6; d_gene: TRBD1; v_gene: TRBV7-2; CDR3aa: CASSPDRGQSPLHF; CDR3nt: TGTGCCAGCAGCCCGGACAGGGGACAATCACCCCTCCACTTT
abundance: NA; j_gene: TRBJ2-2; d_gene: NA; v_gene: TRBV4-3; CDR3aa: CASSHLPKTSFGELFF; CDR3nt: TGCGCCAGCAGCCACCTACCCAAGACTAGTTTCGGGGAGCTGTTTTTT
abundance: NA; j_gene: TRBJ1-2; d_gene: TRBD1; v_gene: TRBV20-1; CDR3aa: CSAAGTGASF; CDR3nt: TGCAGCGCTGCCGGGACAGGGGCGTCCTTC
abundance: few; j_gene: TRBJ2-2; d_gene: TRBD2; v_gene: TRBV10-2; CDR3aa: CASSEGSGSDTGELFF; CDR3nt: TGCGCCAGCAGTGAGGGCAGCGGGAGCGACACCGGGGAGCTGTTTTTT
abundance: NA; j_gene: TRBJ2-2; d_gene: TRBD2; v_gene: TRBV9; CDR3aa: CASRRTRGAGELFF; CDR3nt: TGTGCCAGCAGACGTACCCGGGGGGCCGGGGAGCTGTTTTTT